The 27 T cell receptor beta chains given below trace back to one sample, sequenced in a study of cytomegalovirus exposure and HLA in healthy donors. Primers for the PCR totalled 60 Vbeta and 13 Jbeta. Here immunoSEQ multiplex PCR was the method, and the copy in TCRdb shows in-frame clones only, minus some. The table records about 130,000 clones, about 10% of them present only once. The sample was PBMCs. These receptors all stem from a woman aged 18-29 years in good health and CMV-seropositive.

This clone was seen only a few times. The genes are TRBV19 and TRBJ1-5, with a possible D match to TRBD1 (6 bases). The CDR3 runs 13 residues. V was pared by 8 bases and J by 5 bases, with 13 bases between. Per germline, CDR1 LNHDA and CDR2 SQIVND (reference sequence). The CDR3, as DNA: TGTGCCAGTCAGGACAGAGTAGATCAGCCCCAGCATTTT. Translating gives CASQDRVDQPQHF.

This clone was detected a few times. V gene TRBV21-1 combines with J gene TRBJ1-4; TRBD1, the D gene given by the table, was not confirmed from the DNA. TRBV21-1 is deemed a pseudogene. The CDR3 has 16 residues. The CDR3 bases are TGTGCCAGCAGCACGCGCAGGGGGCCTTCGTTTCGAAAACTGTTTTTT. Its translation is CASSTRRGPSFRKLFF.

This chain joins TRBV10-3 and TRBJ2-3, with 7 bases identical to TRBD1. V was pared by 4 bases and J by 6 bases, with 7 bases of the junction left unmatched. The CDR3 extends over 14 amino acids. Germline CDR1 ENHRY, CDR2 SYGVKD. In DNA, the CDR3 is TGTGCCATCAGTGTTAGGGGGCGCCCCGATACGCAGTATTTT. This sequence encodes CAISVRGRPDTQYF.

In its sample, this clone was seen a few times. This chain links TRBV5-4 with TRBJ2-3, with 10 bases identical to TRBD2. Trimming cost V 0 bases and J 1 base; bases outside gene matches: 2. Germline assignment: CDR1 SGHNT and CDR2 YYREEE (reference sequence). The CDR3 is made up of 16 amino acids. The DNA of the CDR3 is TGTGCCAGCAGCTTGGATGGACTAGCGGGCACAGATACGCAGTATTTT. Its protein is CASSLDGLAGTDTQYF.

The V gene is TRBV10-3, the J gene TRBJ2-3, with 12 nucleotides matching TRBD2. J was trimmed by 2 bases and V by 3 bases; bases with no gene match: 9. The CDR3 covers 18 residues. Germline CDR1 is ENHRY and CDR2 is SYGVKD. CDR3 loop: CAISDLAGGPTFTDTQYF. The DNA of the CDR3 is TGTGCCATCAGTGACCTAGCGGGAGGGCCGACCTTCACAGATACGCAGTATTTT.

The V call is TRBV5-6, the J call TRBJ1-5; 8 bases match TRBD1. V dropped 4 bases and J dropped 7; count of bases not matched to a gene: 10. Germline V lookup: CDR1 SGHDT, CDR2 YYEEEE. The CDR3 totals 15 residues. In DNA form, the CDR3 reads TGTGCCAGCAGCACCCAAGACAGGGGTGACCAGCCCCAGCATTTT. Translating it yields CASSTQDRGDQPQHF.

This clone was observed a handful of times. The J gene is TRBJ1-5, the V gene TRBV6-6; possible D gene TRBD1, 6 bases. The CDR3 totals 16 residues. Germline values: CDR1 MNHNY, CDR2 SVGAGI (reference sequence). The V end was cut by 6 bases, the J end by 0 bases, with 15 bases between. The CDR3 is CASSLTGIYSNQPQHF. The DNA of the CDR3 is TGTGCCAGCAGCTTAACAGGGATTTATAGCAATCAGCCCCAGCATTTT.

As for this clone: One junction end disagrees with the germline gene, perhaps due to a read error. The chain recombines TRBV29-1 with TRBJ2-3; D might be TRBD1 (7 bases). Germline V lookup: CDR1 SQVTM, CDR2 ANQGSEA. The CDR3 loop spans 14 amino acids. CDR3 nucleotides: TGCAGCTTTCAACAGGGGACTGGCACAGATACGCACTATTTT. Protein: CSFQQGTGTDTHYF.

The chain links TRBV29-1 to TRBJ1-2; 9 bases are a match to TRBD1. CDR3 length equals 13 residues. Unmatched junction bases numbered 5, after V lost 7 bases and J lost 2 bases. Looked up from germline, CDR1 is SQVTM and CDR2 is ANQGSEA. DNA for the CDR3: TGCAGCGCGCCCACAGGGGGCAACTATGGCTACACCTTC. This gives the protein CSAPTGGNYGYTF.

V usage is TRBV28 and J usage is TRBJ1-5, with a weak D call TRBD1 (6 bases). The CDR3 extends over 15 amino acids. V was clipped by 6 bases and J by 4 bases, with 16 bases between them. CDR1 is MDHEN and CDR2 is SYDVKM in the germline V gene. CDR3 sequence: CASRKFKDSNQPQHF. The DNA for the CDR3 is TGTGCCAGCAGAAAGTTTAAGGACAGTAATCAGCCCCAGCATTTT. The full variable domain, in which reference TRBV28 and TRBJ1-5 provide the parts outside the CDR3, is DVKVTQSSRYLVKRTGEKVFLECVQDMDHENMFWYRQDPGLGLRLIYFSYDVKMKEKGDIPEGYSVSREKKERFSLILESASTNQTSMYLCASRKFKDSNQPQHFGDGTRLSIL.

Only a few counts were recorded for this clone. This chain links TRBV25-1 with TRBJ2-1; possibly TRBD1 for D (5 bases). This CDR3 has 16 residues. Germline CDR1 and CDR2: MGHDK and SYGVNS. V lost 2 bases, J lost 7 bases, and 18 bases lay in between. The CDR3 region has the DNA TGTGCCAGCAGTGAAACCCTCCTAGGGGTTCGGAATGAGCAGTTCTTC. Translating it yields CASSETLLGVRNEQFF.

The rearrangement links TRBV5-1 to TRBJ1-6; D gene ambiguous. The CDR3 is made up of 16 amino acids. The ends were cut back, 0 bases at V and 10 bases at J, with 17 bases in the middle. Germline lookup yields CDR1 SGHRS and CDR2 YFSETQ. CDR3 residues: CASSLAGGVGGSPLHF. The CDR3 region has the DNA TGCGCCAGCAGCTTGGCAGGCGGGGTGGGAGGATCACCCCTCCACTTT.

The chain is built from TRBV25-1 and TRBJ2-5, with 9 bases lining up with TRBD1. This CDR3 is 17 amino acids long. From germline, CDR1 is MGHDK and CDR2 SYGVNS. The V gene end was trimmed by 5 bases and the J gene end by 2 bases; junction bases not matched to a gene: 12. The CDR3 DNA reads as TGTGCCAGCAGTATCAAGAATCGGGACAGGGAACAAGAGACCCAGTACTTC. Translation gives CASSIKNRDREQETQYF. The full variable domain, in which reference TRBV25-1 and TRBJ2-5 provide the parts outside the CDR3, is EADIYQTPRYLVIGTGKKITLECSQTMGHDKMYWYQQDPGMELHLIHYSYGVNSTEKGDLSSESTVSRIRTEHFPLTLESARPSHTSQYLCASSIKNRDREQETQYFGPGTRLLVL.

The chain couples TRBV15 to TRBJ2-3, with D perhaps TRBD1 (6 bases). V was shortened by 8 bases and J by 4 bases, with 19 bases between the two germline ends. Per germline, CDR1 LNHNV and CDR2 YYDKDF (reference sequence). CDR3 length: 15 residues. This chain's CDR3 is CATLMRGYSADTQYF. CDR3 coding DNA: TGTGCCACCTTGATGAGGGGGTACAGTGCAGATACGCAGTATTTT.

The chain carries TRBV25-1 and TRBJ1-1; TRBD1 matches 11 bases. Germline trimming cut 2 bases from V and 4 bases from J; bases unmatched to any gene: 3. The CDR3 has 15 residues. Per the germline V gene, CDR1 is MGHDK and CDR2 is SYGVNS. Written as DNA, the CDR3 is TGTGCCAGCAGTGAAGGGACAGGGGGTTTCACTGAAGCTTTCTTT. Amino acids: CASSEGTGGFTEAFF.

This clone came up a few times. The chain uses TRBV13 and TRBJ2-3, with 9 bases lining up with TRBD1. This CDR3 contains 17 residues. Germline CDR1 and CDR2: PRHDT and FYEKMQ (reference sequence). V gave up 1 base and J gave up 2 bases; unmatched junction bases: 7. The CDR3 coding sequence is TGTGCCAGCAGCTTAGAGGGGGGACAGGGAGCCACAGATACGCAGTATTTT. Protein product: CASSLEGGQGATDTQYF.

The chain uses TRBV7-9 and TRBJ2-2; D remains unclear. Germline V lookup: CDR1 SEHNR, CDR2 FQNEAQ (reference sequence). The CDR3 covers 11 residues. V lost 10 bases to trimming and J lost 8 bases, with 11 bases between them. CDR3 region: CATAPTGELFF. For the CDR3, the DNA is TGTGCCACTGCCCCAACAGGGGAGCTGTTTTTT.

This clone came up a few times. The rearrangement links TRBV7-2 to TRBJ2-7; 8 bases match TRBD2. This CDR3 has 15 amino acids. The germline V gene has CDR1 SGHTA and CDR2 FQGNSA. The J segment lost 7 bases and the V segment lost 6 bases, leaving 14 bases of the junction unmatched. The CDR3 DNA sequence: TGTGCCAGCAGTCAGAGGGCGTCGGGAGGGAGAGAGCAGTACTTC. It is translated as CASSQRASGGREQYF.

This chain uses TRBV18 with TRBJ2-1; D perhaps matches TRBD2 (5 bases). From germline, CDR1 is KGHSH and CDR2 LQKENI. Trimming pared 6 bases from V and 9 bases from J, leaving 27 bases between. CDR3 length: 17 amino acids. CDR3 nucleotide sequence: TGTGCCAGCTCCCTCGTCCTTTTGATCTCCGGGAAGGGTGAGCAGTTCTTC. Amino acids: CASSLVLLISGKGEQFF.

V gene TRBV30 combines with J gene TRBJ2-7; 7 nucleotides align to TRBD1. V trimming: 1 base; J trimming: 7 bases; junction bases outside the gene matches: 4. Germline V gives CDR1 GTSNPN, CDR2 SVGIG (reference sequence). The CDR3 is made up of 12 amino acids. This chain's CDR3 is CAWSETGVEQYF. The CDR3 bases are TGTGCCTGGAGTGAAACAGGGGTTGAGCAGTACTTC. Drawing the rest from reference TRBV30 and TRBJ2-7, the complete variable domain is SQTIHQWPATLVQPVGSPLSLECTVEGTSNPNLYWYRQAAGRGLQLLFYSVGIGQISSEVPQNLSASRPQDRQFILSSKKLLLSDSGFYLCAWSETGVEQYFGPGTRLTVT.

This clone appeared a few times. The chain combines TRBV5-1 with TRBJ2-7, with D possibly matching TRBD2 (5 bases). V was trimmed by 0 bases and J by 2 bases, leaving 12 bases between them. The germline V gene has CDR1 SGHRS and CDR2 YFSETQ. This CDR3 is built from 15 residues. In DNA form, the CDR3 reads TGCGCCAGCAGCTTGGGGGGAGCGGCCACCTACGAGCAGTACTTC. Amino acid sequence: CASSLGGAATYEQYF.

The chain has TRBV9 and TRBJ2-2, with D perhaps TRBD1 (7 bases). The V and J ends lost 0 bases and 0 bases respectively, with 12 bases between them. This CDR3 has 17 residues. Germline CDR1 and CDR2: SGDLS and YYNGEE. In nucleotides, the CDR3 is TGTGCCAGCAGCGTAGTGGGGGGACAGACGAACACCGGGGAGCTGTTTTTT. The encoded protein is CASSVVGGQTNTGELFF.

This clone was observed a handful of times. At one end, the junction sequence differs from germline, possibly due to a read error. CDR3 region: CASSLGGWAGGLAGGNEQFF. The DNA of the CDR3 is TGTGCTAGCAGCTTAGGAGGGTGGGCCGGAGGACTAGCGGGAGGCAATGAGCAGTTCTTC. V gene TRBV7-7 combines with J gene TRBJ2-1, with 14 bases matching TRBD2. The CDR3 runs 20 residues. Germline CDR1 SSHAT, CDR2 FNYEAQ (reference sequence).

This chain joins TRBV28 and TRBJ1-4; D might be TRBD1 (5 bases). Per germline, CDR1 MDHEN and CDR2 SYDVKM. This CDR3 has 19 amino acids. With 3 bases removed from V and 0 bases from J, the gap between germline ends came to 20 bases. The CDR3 nucleotides read TGTGCCAGCAGTTTTGCAAAACGGGGGGAATTAACAACTAATGAAAAACTGTTTTTT. This encodes CASSFAKRGELTTNEKLFF. Complete variable domain (other parts from reference TRBV28 and TRBJ1-4): DVKVTQSSRYLVKRTGEKVFLECVQDMDHENMFWYRQDPGLGLRLIYFSYDVKMKEKGDIPEGYSVSREKKERFSLILESASTNQTSMYLCASSFAKRGELTTNEKLFFGSGTQLSVL.

V is TRBV6-5 and J is TRBJ2-7, with D possibly matching TRBD2 (6 bases). Germline V gene lookup returns CDR1 MNHEY and CDR2 SVGAGI. Trimming pared 6 bases from V and 1 base from J, leaving 10 bases between. CDR3 length equals 13 residues. The CDR3 DNA reads TGTGCCAGCAGCGGGAGCGGTTCCTACGAGCAGTACTTC. It translates to CASSGSGSYEQYF.

The genes are TRBV2 and TRBJ2-2; TRBD1 matches 8 bases. V lost 6 bases and J lost 5; bases outside the gene matches: 8. The germline V gene has CDR1 SNHLY and CDR2 FYNNEI. The CDR3 has 15 residues. The CDR3 is CASSLGQGWTGELFF. CDR3 DNA sequence: TGTGCCAGCAGCTTAGGACAGGGTTGGACCGGGGAGCTGTTTTTT.

This clone was counted a few times. The chain has TRBV15 and TRBJ2-2; a possible D gene is TRBD2 (6 bases). CDR3 length equals 16 residues. Germline V gives CDR1 LNHNV, CDR2 YYDKDF (reference sequence). V was shortened by 0 bases and J by 3 bases, with 11 bases between the two germline ends. Here the CDR3 DNA reads TGTGCCACCAGCAGAGATCGGGACTCTTACACCGGGGAGCTGTTTTTT. This codes for CATSRDRDSYTGELFF.